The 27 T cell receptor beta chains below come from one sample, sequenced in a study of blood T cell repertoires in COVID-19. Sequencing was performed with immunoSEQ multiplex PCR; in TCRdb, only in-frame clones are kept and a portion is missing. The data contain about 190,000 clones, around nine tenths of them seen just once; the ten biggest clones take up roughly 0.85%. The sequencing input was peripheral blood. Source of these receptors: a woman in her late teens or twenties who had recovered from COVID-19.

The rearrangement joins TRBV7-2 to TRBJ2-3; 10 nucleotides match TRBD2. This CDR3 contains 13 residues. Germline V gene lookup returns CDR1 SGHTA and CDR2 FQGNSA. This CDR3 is CAGGAGGPDTQYF. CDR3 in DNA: TGTGCTGGGGGAGCGGGGGGGCCAGATACGCAGTATTTT.

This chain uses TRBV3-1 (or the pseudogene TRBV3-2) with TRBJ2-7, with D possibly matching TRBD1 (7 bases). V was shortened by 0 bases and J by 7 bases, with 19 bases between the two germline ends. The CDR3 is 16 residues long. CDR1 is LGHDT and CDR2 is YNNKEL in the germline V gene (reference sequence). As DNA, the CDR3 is TGTGCCAGCAGCCAAGATGGAGGGGGCTGGTCGGGGGAGCAGTACTTC. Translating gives CASSQDGGGWSGEQYF.

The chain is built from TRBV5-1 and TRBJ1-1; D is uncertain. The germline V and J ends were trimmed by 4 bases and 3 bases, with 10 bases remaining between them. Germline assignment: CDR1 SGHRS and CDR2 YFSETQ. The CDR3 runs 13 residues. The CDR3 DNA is TGCGCCAGCAGCGGAGGTCCCGACACTGAAGCTTTCTTT. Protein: CASSGGPDTEAFF.

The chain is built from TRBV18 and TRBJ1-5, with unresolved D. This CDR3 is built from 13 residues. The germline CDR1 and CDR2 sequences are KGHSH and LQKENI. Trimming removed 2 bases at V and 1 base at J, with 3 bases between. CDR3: CASSPGSNQPQHF. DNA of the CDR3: TGTGCCAGCTCACCAGGCAGCAATCAGCCCCAGCATTTT.

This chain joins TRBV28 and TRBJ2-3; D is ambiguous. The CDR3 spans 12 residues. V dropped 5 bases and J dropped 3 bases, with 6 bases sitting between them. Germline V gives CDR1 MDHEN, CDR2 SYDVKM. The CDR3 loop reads CASSLLTDTQYF. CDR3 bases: TGTGCCAGCAGTCTTTTAACAGATACGCAGTATTTT.

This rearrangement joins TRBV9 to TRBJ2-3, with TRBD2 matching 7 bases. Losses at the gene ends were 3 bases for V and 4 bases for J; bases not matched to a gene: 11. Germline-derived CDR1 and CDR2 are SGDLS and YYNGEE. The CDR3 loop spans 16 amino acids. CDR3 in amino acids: CASSGLDPGRADTQYF. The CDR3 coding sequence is TGTGCCAGCAGCGGCTTGGACCCAGGGAGGGCAGATACGCAGTATTTT.

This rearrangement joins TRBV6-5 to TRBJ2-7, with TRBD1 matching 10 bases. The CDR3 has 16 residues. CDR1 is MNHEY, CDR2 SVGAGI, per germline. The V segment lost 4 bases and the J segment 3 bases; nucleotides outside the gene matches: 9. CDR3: CASSFVGTGDDYEQYV. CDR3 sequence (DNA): TGTGCCAGCAGTTTCGTCGGGACAGGGGACGACTACGAGCAGTACGTC.

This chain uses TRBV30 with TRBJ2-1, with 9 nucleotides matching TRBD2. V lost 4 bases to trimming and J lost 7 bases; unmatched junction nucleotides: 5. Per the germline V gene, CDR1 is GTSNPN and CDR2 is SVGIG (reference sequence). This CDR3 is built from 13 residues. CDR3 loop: CAWNSGRGNEQFF. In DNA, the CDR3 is TGTGCCTGGAATAGCGGGAGAGGGAATGAGCAGTTCTTC.

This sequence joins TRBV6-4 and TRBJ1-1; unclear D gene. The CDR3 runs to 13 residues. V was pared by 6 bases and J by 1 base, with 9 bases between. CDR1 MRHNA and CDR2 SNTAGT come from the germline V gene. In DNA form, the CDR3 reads TGTGCCAGCAGCCGGGAAGCGAACACTGAAGCTTTCTTT. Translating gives CASSREANTEAFF.

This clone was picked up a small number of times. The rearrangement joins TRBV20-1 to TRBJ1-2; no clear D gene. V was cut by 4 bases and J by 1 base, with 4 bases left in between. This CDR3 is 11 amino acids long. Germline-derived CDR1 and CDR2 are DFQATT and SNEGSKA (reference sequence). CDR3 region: CSATYNYGYTF. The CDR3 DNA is TGCAGTGCTACCTATAACTATGGCTACACCTTC.

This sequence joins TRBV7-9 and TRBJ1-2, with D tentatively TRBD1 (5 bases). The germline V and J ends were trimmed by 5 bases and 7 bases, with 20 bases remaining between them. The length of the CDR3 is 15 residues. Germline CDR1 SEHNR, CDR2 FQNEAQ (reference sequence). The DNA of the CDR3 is TGTGCCAGCAGCGTGAATCAGGGCCCGCTGCGTGGCTACACCTTC. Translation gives CASSVNQGPLRGYTF.

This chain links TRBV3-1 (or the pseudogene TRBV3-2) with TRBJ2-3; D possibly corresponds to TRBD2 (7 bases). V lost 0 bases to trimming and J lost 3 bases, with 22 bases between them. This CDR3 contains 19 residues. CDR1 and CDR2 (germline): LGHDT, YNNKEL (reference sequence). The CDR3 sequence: CASSQEWIPGGRKTDTQYF. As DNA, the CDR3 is TGTGCCAGCAGCCAAGAGTGGATTCCGGGGGGCCGCAAAACAGATACGCAGTATTTT.

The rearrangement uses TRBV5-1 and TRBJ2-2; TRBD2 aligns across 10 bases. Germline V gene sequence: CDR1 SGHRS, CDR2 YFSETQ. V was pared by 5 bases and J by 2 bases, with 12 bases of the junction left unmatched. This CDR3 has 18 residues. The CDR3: CASSLSGGASANTGELFF. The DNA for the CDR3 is TGCGCCAGCAGTCTAAGCGGGGGGGCTTCTGCCAACACCGGGGAGCTGTTTTTT.

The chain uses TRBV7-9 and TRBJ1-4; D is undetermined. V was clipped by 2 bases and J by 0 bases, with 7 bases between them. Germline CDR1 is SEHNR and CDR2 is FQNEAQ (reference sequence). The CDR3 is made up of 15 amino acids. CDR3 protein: CASSLSGATNEKLFF. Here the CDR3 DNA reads TGTGCCAGCAGCTTATCAGGCGCAACTAATGAAAAACTGTTTTTT.

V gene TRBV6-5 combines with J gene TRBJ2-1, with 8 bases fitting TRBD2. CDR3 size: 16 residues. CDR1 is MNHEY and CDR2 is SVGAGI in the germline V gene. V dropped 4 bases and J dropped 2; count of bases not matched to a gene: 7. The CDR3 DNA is TGTGCCAGCAGTTTAGTTGCGGGAGGAACCTACAATGAGCAGTTCTTC. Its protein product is CASSLVAGGTYNEQFF.

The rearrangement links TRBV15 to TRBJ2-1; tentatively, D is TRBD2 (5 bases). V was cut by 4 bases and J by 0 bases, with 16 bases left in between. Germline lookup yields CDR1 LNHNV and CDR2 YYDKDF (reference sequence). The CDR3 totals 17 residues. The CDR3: CATSNHLARISYNEQFF. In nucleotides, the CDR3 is TGTGCCACCAGCAACCACCTAGCACGGATCTCCTACAATGAGCAGTTCTTC.

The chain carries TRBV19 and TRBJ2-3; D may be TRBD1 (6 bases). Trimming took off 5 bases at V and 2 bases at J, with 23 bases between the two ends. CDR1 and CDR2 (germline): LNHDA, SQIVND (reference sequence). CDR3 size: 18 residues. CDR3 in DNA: TGTGCCAGTAGTGAAACAGGGACCGGGTTCCTGTACACAGATACGCAGTATTTT. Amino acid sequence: CASSETGTGFLYTDTQYF.

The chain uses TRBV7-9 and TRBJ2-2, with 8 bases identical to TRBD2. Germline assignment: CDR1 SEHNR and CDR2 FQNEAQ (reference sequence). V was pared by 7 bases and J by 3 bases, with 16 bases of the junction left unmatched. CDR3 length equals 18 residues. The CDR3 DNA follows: TGTGCCAGCAACAACCCAACTAGCGGAGGCAGGGACACCGGGGAGCTGTTTTTT. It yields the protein CASNNPTSGGRDTGELFF.

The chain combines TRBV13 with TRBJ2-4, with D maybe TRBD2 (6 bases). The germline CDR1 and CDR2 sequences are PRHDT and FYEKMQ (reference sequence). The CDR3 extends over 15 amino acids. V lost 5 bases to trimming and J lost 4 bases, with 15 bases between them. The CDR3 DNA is TGTGCCAGCAGCCGAGGAGGGTCCCCTAAAAACATTCAGTACTTC. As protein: CASSRGGSPKNIQYF.

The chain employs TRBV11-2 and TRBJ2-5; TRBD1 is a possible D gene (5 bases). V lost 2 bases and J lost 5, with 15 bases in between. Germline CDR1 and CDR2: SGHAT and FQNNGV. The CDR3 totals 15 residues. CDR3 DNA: TGTGCCAGCAGCTTATGGGGCATGCAGCGCGAGACCCAGTACTTC. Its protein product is CASSLWGMQRETQYF.

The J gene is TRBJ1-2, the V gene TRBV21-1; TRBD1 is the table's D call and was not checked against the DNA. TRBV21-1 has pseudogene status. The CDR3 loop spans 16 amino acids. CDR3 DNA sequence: TGTGCCAGCAGCAACTTGACAGGGGGCTTTTCTGTTGGCTACACCTTC. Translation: CASSNLTGGFSVGYTF.

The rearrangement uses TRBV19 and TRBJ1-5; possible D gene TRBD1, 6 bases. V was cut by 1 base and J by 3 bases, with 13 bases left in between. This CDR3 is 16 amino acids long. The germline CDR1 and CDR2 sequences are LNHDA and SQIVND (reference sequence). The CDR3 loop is CASSIAPTGNNQPQHF. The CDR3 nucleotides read TGTGCCAGTAGTATAGCCCCCACAGGGAACAATCAGCCCCAGCATTTT. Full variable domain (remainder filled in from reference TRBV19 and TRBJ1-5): DGGITQSPKYLFRKEGQNVTLSCEQNLNHDAMYWYRQDPGQGLRLIYYSQIVNDFQKGDIAEGYSVSREKKESFPLTVTSAQKNPTAFYLCASSIAPTGNNQPQHFGDGTRLSIL.

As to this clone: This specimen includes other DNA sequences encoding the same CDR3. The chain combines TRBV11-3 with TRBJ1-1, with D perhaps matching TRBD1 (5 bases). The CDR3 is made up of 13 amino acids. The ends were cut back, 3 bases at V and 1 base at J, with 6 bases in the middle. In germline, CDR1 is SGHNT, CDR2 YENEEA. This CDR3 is CASSLGQNTEAFF. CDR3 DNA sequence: TGTGCCAGCAGCTTGGGGCAGAACACTGAAGCTTTCTTT.

Here the CDR3 DNA reads TGTGCCAGCAGCATCCCGGGTCCTAACTACGAGCAGTACTTC. Amino acids: CASSIPGPNYEQYF. The chain uses TRBV5-4 and TRBJ2-7; no clear D gene. Trimming stripped 4 bases from V and 3 bases from J, with 14 bases between. The germline gives CDR1 SGHNT, CDR2 YYREEE (reference sequence). CDR3 length equals 14 residues.

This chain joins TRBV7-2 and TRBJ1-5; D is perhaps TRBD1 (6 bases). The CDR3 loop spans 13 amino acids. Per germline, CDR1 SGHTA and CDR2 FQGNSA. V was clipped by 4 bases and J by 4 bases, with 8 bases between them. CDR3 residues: CASSSGVNQPQHF. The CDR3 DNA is TGTGCCAGCAGCTCAGGGGTAAATCAGCCCCAGCATTTT.

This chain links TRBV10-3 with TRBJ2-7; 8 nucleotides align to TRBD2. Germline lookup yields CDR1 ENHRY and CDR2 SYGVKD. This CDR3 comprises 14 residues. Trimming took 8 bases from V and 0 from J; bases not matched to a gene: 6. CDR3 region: CAIRSGENSYEQYF. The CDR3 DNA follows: TGTGCCATCCGTAGCGGGGAAAACTCCTACGAGCAGTACTTC.

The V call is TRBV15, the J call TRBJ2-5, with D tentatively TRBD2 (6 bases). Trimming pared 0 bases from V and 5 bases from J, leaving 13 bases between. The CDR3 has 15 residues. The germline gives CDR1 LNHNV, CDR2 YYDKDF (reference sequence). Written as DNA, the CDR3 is TGTGCCACCAGCAGAGAGATAACTAGCTGGGAGACCCAGTACTTC. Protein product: CATSREITSWETQYF.